The source of this T cell receptor beta chain is a study of a mutant IDH1 vaccine in newly diagnosed glioma. Study-level findings and limits: Pseudoprogression seemed unlinked to shifts in top peripheral T cell clonotypes.

About this clone: Its specificity is unknown.

CDR3 size: 15 residues. Trimming took off 0 bases at V and 9 bases at J, with 15 bases between the two ends. The germline gives CDR1 LNHDA, CDR2 SQIVND (reference sequence). TCRdb's table, derived via immunoSEQ multiplex PCR, lists solely in-frame clones and lacks some. Of roughly 40,000 clones in the sample, about nine tenths were seen once. Time point given: week 5, during vaccination. Topical imiquimod was applied with each vaccine dose, which held 300 ug of mutant IDH1 20-mer peptide. Each of the donors came in with new WHO grade 3 or 4 astrocytomas that were IDH1-mutant and ATRX-lost. The sequencing here drew on PBMCs, taken from a glioma patient whose treatment included an IDH1 peptide vaccine. The chain couples TRBV19 to TRBJ1-5; TRBD1 is a possible D gene (6 bases). This TCR was sampled from a man between 45 and 60 years old with glioma. This CDR3 reads CASSIDGGRSGPQHF. The CDR3 region has the DNA TGTGCCAGTAGTATAGACGGGGGGCGCAGCGGGCCCCAGCATTTT.